The 28 T cell receptor beta chains presented below share a single source sample, sequenced in a study of blood T cells in healthy people across ages. Through a sample-barcoded 5' primer and a J-beta primer mix, a second PCR was run for about 7 to 12 cycles. TCRdb re-called the 5' RACE reads through MiXCR, storing one row per CDR3 protein. The table has about 640,000 distinct CDR3 sequences, about 54% seen once; the top ten hold about two fifths. Specimen: blood. The receptors originated from a man aged 60 to 75 in good health.

The J gene is TRBJ1-2, the V gene TRBV20-1, with D possibly matching TRBD1 (6 bases). V was cut by 3 bases and J by 8 bases, with 28 bases left in between. The CDR3 contains 17 residues. CDR1 is DFQATT, CDR2 SNEGSKA, per germline (reference sequence). The CDR3 DNA follows: TGCAGTGCTAGCGCCGGGAACCGCGGACAGCTGGTGGGGGGCTACACCTTC. This encodes CSASAGNRGQLVGGYTF.

This clonotype was seen only a few times. The CDR3 sequence is CASRTGTREGKDTQYF. In DNA form, the CDR3 reads TGTGCCAGCAGAACAGGGACACGGGAGGGTAAAGATACGCAGTATTTT. V usage is TRBV6-6 and J usage is TRBJ2-3; 8 bases align to TRBD2. The CDR3 has 16 amino acids. V shed 6 bases and J 5 bases; nucleotides not matched to a gene: 13. Looked up from germline, CDR1 is MNHNY and CDR2 is SVGAGI (reference sequence).

The chain carries TRBV20-1 and TRBJ1-2; maybe TRBD1 (6 bases). With 7 bases removed from V and 3 bases from J, the gap between germline ends came to 15 bases. The germline CDR1 and CDR2 sequences are DFQATT and SNEGSKA (reference sequence). The CDR3 runs 13 residues. The DNA for the CDR3 is TGCAGTGTACAGGGACGTGGGGACTATGGCTACACCTTC. Protein sequence: CSVQGRGDYGYTF.

The sample holds many counts of this clonotype. The chain is built from TRBV5-1 and TRBJ2-3; D gene unclear. Trimming shortened V by 6 bases and J by 0 bases, and 11 bases separated the two germline ends. Germline V CDR1 and CDR2: SGHRS, YFSETQ. The CDR3 runs to 14 residues. This chain's CDR3 is CASTQDGSTDTQYF. The CDR3 DNA reads TGCGCCAGCACCCAGGACGGAAGCACAGATACGCAGTATTTT.

On this clonotype: Sequence at one end of the junction differs from germline and may be a read error. V gene TRBV12-3 or TRBV12-4 combines with J gene TRBJ2-5; D is unresolved. The CDR3 spans 13 residues. CDR3 sequence (DNA): TGTGCCAACAGTGCCTCCTTTGGGGAGACCCAGTACTTC. Amino acids: CANSASFGETQYF.

This chain links TRBV10-3 with TRBJ1-2; D is perhaps TRBD1 (5 bases). Germline CDR1 and CDR2: ENHRY and SYGVKD. CDR3 size: 13 residues. The V end lost 7 bases, the J end lost 1 base, and 10 bases lay between the germline ends. CDR3 sequence (DNA): TGTGCCATCACCGTGACAGATAACTATGGCTACACCTTC. This translates into CAITVTDNYGYTF.

The chain carries TRBV19 and TRBJ2-1; perhaps TRBD1 as D (5 bases). The CDR3 covers 13 residues. From germline, CDR1 is LNHDA and CDR2 SQIVND (reference sequence). The V and J ends lost 1 base and 7 bases respectively, with 8 bases between them. CDR3 residues: CASSIGTKNEQFF. CDR3 sequence (DNA): TGTGCCAGTAGTATAGGGACAAAAAATGAGCAGTTCTTC.

The CDR3 DNA sequence: TGCAGTGCTAGAGATCTCAGGGACCCTAACTATGGCTACACCTTC. Its protein product is CSARDLRDPNYGYTF. This chain joins TRBV20-1 and TRBJ1-2, with TRBD1 as a possible D gene (5 bases). The CDR3 is 15 amino acids. V lost 0 bases and J 0 bases, leaving 11 bases between the germline ends. Looked up from germline, CDR1 is DFQATT and CDR2 is SNEGSKA (reference sequence).

This clonotype was picked up a small number of times. V and J are TRBV4-1 and TRBJ2-7, with no clear D. Germline loops: CDR1 MGHRA, CDR2 YSYEKL. The CDR3 runs to 15 residues. The V gene lost 0 bases and the J gene lost 0 bases, with 9 bases spanning the gap. CDR3 coding DNA: TGCGCCAGCAGCCAAGAGGTTACCTACTCCTACGAGCAGTACTTC. It encodes CASSQEVTYSYEQYF.

V gene TRBV12-3 or TRBV12-4 combines with J gene TRBJ1-1, with D possibly TRBD1 on 5 matching bases. This CDR3 comprises 16 residues. Trimming shortened V by 5 bases and J by 0 bases, and 16 bases separated the two germline ends. CDR3 region: CASSIYVGRMNTEAFF. CDR3 sequence (DNA): TGTGCCAGCAGTATCTACGTGGGGCGGATGAACACTGAAGCTTTCTTT.

This sequence joins TRBV3-1 and TRBJ2-7; D may be TRBD2 (7 bases). CDR3 length: 14 amino acids. V was clipped by 1 base and J by 6 bases, with 13 bases between them. Germline CDR1 reads LGHDT; CDR2 reads YNNKEL (reference sequence). DNA of the CDR3: TGTGCCAGCAGCCAAGTACGGGGGGCCTCCGAGCAGTACTTC. Protein: CASSQVRGASEQYF.

This sequence joins TRBV6-1 and TRBJ1-4; 8 nucleotides match TRBD1. The CDR3 covers 19 residues. J was trimmed by 2 bases and V by 6 bases; bases with no gene match: 17. The germline gives CDR1 MNHNS, CDR2 SASEGT. CDR3 sequence reads: CASSPGQGIIPWTNEKLFF. CDR3 DNA sequence: TGTGCCAGCAGCCCCGGACAGGGCATAATCCCGTGGACTAATGAAAAACTGTTTTTT.

This clonotype was counted only a few times. This chain uses TRBV2 with TRBJ1-1; no reliable D call. Germline V lookup: CDR1 SNHLY, CDR2 FYNNEI. The CDR3 is 13 amino acids. V dropped 7 bases and J dropped 4 bases, with 13 bases sitting between them. CDR3 residues: CASTSELSTEAFF. The CDR3 DNA is TGTGCCAGCACCTCGGAGTTGAGCACTGAAGCTTTCTTT.

The chain is built from TRBV29-1 and TRBJ1-2; 7 bases match TRBD1. This CDR3 is built from 13 residues. Per germline, CDR1 SQVTM and CDR2 ANQGSEA. J lost 6 bases, V lost 4 bases, and 8 bases had no gene match. In DNA form, the CDR3 reads TGCAGCGTTGGGGGCAGGGGGGAAGATGGCTACACCTTC. It yields the protein CSVGGRGEDGYTF.

The rearrangement links TRBV7-2 to TRBJ2-4, with 11 nucleotides matching TRBD1. The J call may be in error: the DNA end matches TRBJ2-5 better. Germline V gene data show CDR1 as SGHTA and CDR2 as FQGNSA. The CDR3 is 17 residues long. This CDR3 is CASRPGTGGPKQETQYF. CDR3 sequence (DNA): TGTGCCAGCAGACCCGGGACAGGGGGTCCCAAGCAAGAGACCCAGTACTTC.

This clonotype has a count of ten or more. The J gene is TRBJ2-5, the V gene TRBV15, with D perhaps assigned TRBD1 or TRBD2 (5 bases each). The CDR3 is 14 residues long. The V and J ends lost 5 bases and 2 bases respectively, with 12 bases between them. CDR1 LNHNV and CDR2 YYDKDF come from the germline V gene (reference sequence). The CDR3 is CATSSGRQQETQYF. As DNA, the CDR3 is TGTGCCACCAGCTCGGGACGGCAACAAGAGACCCAGTACTTC.

This clonotype came up a few times. The gene calls are TRBV29-1 and TRBJ2-3; 10 bases align to TRBD2. Germline V lookup: CDR1 SQVTM, CDR2 ANQGSEA. The length of the CDR3 is 16 residues. Trimming took 1 base from V and 6 from J; bases not matched to a gene: 10. CDR3 protein: CSVEGTGLAEPDTQYF. CDR3 nucleotide sequence: TGCAGCGTTGAAGGTACCGGACTAGCGGAGCCGGATACGCAGTATTTT.

The chain joins TRBV6-6 to TRBJ1-2; D not certain. Per germline, CDR1 MNHNY and CDR2 SVGAGI (reference sequence). Trimming cost V 6 bases and J 3 bases, with 8 bases left between them. This CDR3 comprises 12 residues. CDR3 region: CASRPSDYGYTF. The CDR3 DNA reads TGTGCCAGCAGACCCTCGGACTATGGCTACACCTTC.

This clonotype has a count of ten or more. V and J are TRBV7-6 and TRBJ1-5, with D possibly being TRBD1 (5 bases). The CDR3 loop spans 15 amino acids. Germline V CDR1 and CDR2: SGHVS, FNYEAQ. The germline V and J ends were trimmed by 1 base and 2 bases, with 9 bases remaining between them. This CDR3 is CASSLGQSGNQPQHF. The DNA for the CDR3 is TGTGCCAGCAGCTTAGGACAGAGCGGCAATCAGCCCCAGCATTTT.

The V gene is TRBV5-1, the J gene TRBJ1-6; 9 positions agree with TRBD1. Germline assignment: CDR1 SGHRS and CDR2 YFSETQ. J was trimmed by 10 bases and V by 4 bases; bases with no gene match: 9. There are 15 residues in the CDR3. This chain's CDR3 is CASSLRTGDGSPLHF. For the CDR3, the DNA is TGCGCCAGCAGCCTGCGGACAGGGGATGGGTCACCCCTCCACTTT.

The rearrangement joins TRBV20-1 to TRBJ2-5; TRBD1 matches 9 bases. V lost 2 bases and J lost 1; bases outside the gene matches: 8. The CDR3 loop spans 16 amino acids. Germline CDR1 reads DFQATT; CDR2 reads SNEGSKA (reference sequence). CDR3 in amino acids: CSARHRDRVTQETQYF. The CDR3, as DNA: TGCAGTGCTAGACACCGGGACAGGGTAACCCAAGAGACCCAGTACTTC.

V usage is TRBV4-1 and J usage is TRBJ2-5; D is uncertain. This CDR3 contains 16 residues. With 0 bases removed from V and 1 base from J, the gap between germline ends came to 12 bases. Germline V gene sequence: CDR1 MGHRA, CDR2 YSYEKL. CDR3 nucleotides: TGCGCCAGCAGCCAAGATTCGGCTAGGCCCCAAGAGACCCAGTACTTC. Amino acids: CASSQDSARPQETQYF.

The chain couples TRBV29-1 to TRBJ1-2; weak D call: TRBD1 (6 bases). Germline CDR1 and CDR2: SQVTM and ANQGSEA. CDR3 length: 14 residues. Trimming took off 0 bases at V and 7 bases at J, with 15 bases between the two ends. The CDR3 DNA reads as TGCAGCGTTGAAGAACAGGGCCGAACGGGTGGCTACACCTTC. Residues: CSVEEQGRTGGYTF. Drawing the rest from reference TRBV29-1 and TRBJ1-2, the complete variable domain is SAVISQKPSRDICQRGTSLTIQCQVDSQVTMMFWYRQQPGQSLTLIATANQGSEATYESGFVIDKFPISRPNLTFSTLTVSNMSPEDSSIYLCSVEEQGRTGGYTFGSGTRLTVV.

The chain couples TRBV7-9 to TRBJ1-1, with 7 bases identical to TRBD1. Germline CDR1 and CDR2: SEHNR and FQNEAQ (reference sequence). Trimming cost V 1 base and J 8 bases; bases outside gene matches: 10. The length of the CDR3 is 15 residues. In DNA, the CDR3 is TGTGCCAGCAGCTTAGGGACCTTGCCGGGACAGGAAGCTTTCTTT. Encoded protein: CASSLGTLPGQEAFF.

A word on this clonotype: At one end, the junction sequence differs from germline, possibly due to a read error. This chain links TRBV6-5 with TRBJ2-5; tentative D call: TRBD1 (6 bases). Germline V gene data show CDR1 as MNHEY and CDR2 as SVGAGI. This CDR3 has 15 amino acids. The CDR3 DNA reads TGTGCCTGCAGCCACGACAGCCCAGGGGCCAATGAGCAGTACTTC. It is translated as CACSHDSPGANEQYF.

This clonotype was observed many times. The genes are TRBV4-1 and TRBJ1-2; possible D gene TRBD1, 5 bases. This CDR3 has 13 residues. Trimming cost V 0 bases and J 8 bases, with 10 bases left between them. From germline, CDR1 is MGHRA and CDR2 YSYEKL. The CDR3 region is CASSQDLGEGYTF. CDR3 DNA: TGCGCCAGCAGCCAAGATTTAGGGGAGGGCTACACCTTC.

The V gene is TRBV11-2, the J gene TRBJ2-3, with 7 positions matching TRBD2. Germline V gene lookup returns CDR1 SGHAT and CDR2 FQNNGV. CDR3 length equals 15 residues. J gave up 0 bases and V 6 bases, and 6 bases lay outside the gene matches. CDR3 nucleotide sequence: TGTGCCAGCAGGGGGGGGGACTTTAGCACAGATACGCAGTATTTT. Protein sequence: CASRGGDFSTDTQYF.

The chain carries TRBV5-1 and TRBJ2-3, with TRBD2 identical over 7 bases. The germline V gene has CDR1 SGHRS and CDR2 YFSETQ. The CDR3 contains 14 residues. Unmatched junction bases numbered 6, after V lost 7 bases and J lost 1 base. The CDR3 DNA is TGCGCCAGCCGGATCAGCGGGGGCACAGATACGCAGTATTTT. This translates into CASRISGGTDTQYF.